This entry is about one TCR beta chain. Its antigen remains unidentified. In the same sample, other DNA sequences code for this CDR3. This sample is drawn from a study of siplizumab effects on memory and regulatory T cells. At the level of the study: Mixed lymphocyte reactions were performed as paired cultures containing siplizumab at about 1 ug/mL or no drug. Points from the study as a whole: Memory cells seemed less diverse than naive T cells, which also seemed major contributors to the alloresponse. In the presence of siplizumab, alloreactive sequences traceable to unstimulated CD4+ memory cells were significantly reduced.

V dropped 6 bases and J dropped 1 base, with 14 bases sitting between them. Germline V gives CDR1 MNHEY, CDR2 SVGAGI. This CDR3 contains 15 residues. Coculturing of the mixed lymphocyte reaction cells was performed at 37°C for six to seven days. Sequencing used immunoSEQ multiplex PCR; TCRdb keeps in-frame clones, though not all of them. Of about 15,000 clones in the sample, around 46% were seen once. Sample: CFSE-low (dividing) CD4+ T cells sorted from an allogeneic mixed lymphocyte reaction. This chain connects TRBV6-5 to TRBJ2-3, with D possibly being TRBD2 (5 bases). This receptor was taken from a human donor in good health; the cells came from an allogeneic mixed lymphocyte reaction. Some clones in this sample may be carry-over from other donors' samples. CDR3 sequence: CASSSLGSGTDTQYF. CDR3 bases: TGTGCCAGCAGCTCCCTGGGTAGCGGCACAGATACGCAGTATTTT.